Below, 18 T cell receptor beta chains from the same sample are listed, as sequenced in a study of shared clonotypes between healthy human individuals. Method: immunoSEQ multiplex PCR; TCRdb's copy keeps in-frame clones and lacks some. Of roughly 1,500,000 clones listed, approximately 98.5% were seen once; the top ten hold approximately 0.38%. The specimen sequenced was naive CD4+ T cells sorted from blood. This sample's subset: CD45RA+ positively selected. The receptors stem from a man aged 25-45 years in good health.

The chain links TRBV14 to TRBJ2-3; D might be TRBD1 (6 bases). From germline, CDR1 is SGHDN and CDR2 FVKESK. The CDR3 spans 18 residues. The germline V and J ends were trimmed by 3 bases and 0 bases, with 19 bases remaining between them. CDR3 sequence reads: CASSQTGTGHNSTDTQYF. The CDR3, as DNA: TGTGCCAGCAGCCAGACAGGTACGGGACACAATAGCACAGATACGCAGTATTTT. The full variable domain, its missing parts supplied by reference TRBV14 and TRBJ2-3, is EAGVTQFPSHSVIEKGQTVTLRCDPISGHDNLYWYRRVMGKEIKFLLHFVKESKQDESGMPNNRFLAERTGGTYSTLKVQPAELEDSGVYFCASSQTGTGHNSTDTQYFGPGTRLTVL.

Points on this clone: Other DNA sequences in this specimen translate into the identical CDR3. V and J are TRBV18 and TRBJ2-1; possible D gene TRBD2, 6 bases. With 3 bases removed from V and 0 bases from J, the gap between germline ends came to 12 bases. This CDR3 is 16 amino acids long. CDR1 is KGHSH and CDR2 is LQKENI in the germline V gene. CDR3 loop: CASSPPGLSSYNEQFF. CDR3 in DNA: TGTGCCAGCTCACCCCCGGGACTGAGCTCCTACAATGAGCAGTTCTTC.

The chain carries TRBV7-6 and TRBJ2-3; either TRBD1 or TRBD2 may supply D (5 bases each). Germline values: CDR1 SGHVS, CDR2 FNYEAQ. The CDR3 runs to 18 residues. The V and J ends lost 1 base and 6 bases respectively, with 23 bases between them. The CDR3 here is CASSLVDIVQGDSDTQYF. The CDR3 DNA reads as TGTGCCAGCAGCTTAGTCGATATCGTTCAGGGAGATTCGGATACGCAGTATTTT.

Comment on this clone: The sample carries other DNA sequences with the same CDR3. The chain joins TRBV10-3 to TRBJ2-3, with D unclear. The V end lost 0 bases, the J end lost 0 bases, and 4 bases lay between the germline ends. The CDR3 spans 14 residues. CDR1 is ENHRY and CDR2 is SYGVKD in the germline V gene. CDR3 DNA: TGTGCCATCAGTGAGTCTACTAGCACAGATACGCAGTATTTT. It translates to CAISESTSTDTQYF.

V gene TRBV5-1 combines with J gene TRBJ2-7; 9 bases match TRBD2. V trimming: 5 bases; J trimming: 0 bases; junction bases outside the gene matches: 6. From germline, CDR1 is SGHRS and CDR2 YFSETQ. The CDR3 contains 15 residues. CDR3 nucleotide sequence: TGCGCCAGCAGTCGCCCAGCGGGAGGCTCCTACGAGCAGTACTTC. Amino acid sequence: CASSRPAGGSYEQYF.

The V and J genes are TRBV6-1 and TRBJ2-7; D call uncertain. Trimming pared 5 bases from V and 0 bases from J, leaving 8 bases between. This CDR3 comprises 13 residues. The germline V gene has CDR1 MNHNS and CDR2 SASEGT. The CDR3 nucleotides are TGTGCCAGCAGTTGGAGTAACTCCTACGAGCAGTACTTC. It specifies CASSWSNSYEQYF.

The chain recombines TRBV11-3 with TRBJ2-1; a possible D gene is TRBD2 (5 bases). V dropped 0 bases and J dropped 4 bases, with 10 bases sitting between them. CDR3 length: 15 amino acids. Germline CDR1 is SGHNT and CDR2 is YENEEA. The CDR3 bases are TGTGCCAGCAGCTTAGAACTAGGGCATTACAATGAGCAGTTCTTC. The encoded protein is CASSLELGHYNEQFF.

The CDR3 coding sequence is TGTGCCAGCAGCCCCCCTAAACACCAGTACAATGAGCAGTTCTTC. This sequence encodes CASSPPKHQYNEQFF. The V and J genes are TRBV11-1 and TRBJ2-1; D not certain. The germline V gene has CDR1 SGHAT and CDR2 FQDESV (reference sequence). This CDR3 has 15 residues. The V end lost 5 bases, the J end lost 4 bases, and 15 bases lay between the germline ends.

The V call is TRBV5-1, the J call TRBJ2-7, with D tentatively TRBD2 (5 bases). This CDR3 region has 16 residues. V was clipped by 8 bases and J by 2 bases, with 23 bases between them. Looked up from germline, CDR1 is SGHRS and CDR2 is YFSETQ. The DNA of the CDR3 is TGCGCCAGTTCTCCGACCGGGGAAAAAGGTACCTACGAGCAGTACTTC. It codes for CASSPTGEKGTYEQYF. The complete variable domain, with remaining parts taken from reference TRBV5-1 and TRBJ2-7, reads KAGVTQTPRYLIKTRGQQVTLSCSPISGHRSVSWYQQTPGQGLQFLFEYFSETQRNKGNFPGRFSGRQFSNSRSEMNVSTLELGDSALYLCASSPTGEKGTYEQYFGPGTRLTVT.

The chain employs TRBV7-9 and TRBJ2-1, with 7 bases fitting TRBD2. The CDR3 covers 15 residues. Germline CDR1 reads SEHNR; CDR2 reads FQNEAQ (reference sequence). J lost 7 bases, V lost 5 bases, and 11 bases had no gene match. The CDR3 nucleotides are TGTGCCAGCAGCATGCGGGGAGGGACCGCTAATGAGCAGTTCTTC. Protein sequence: CASSMRGGTANEQFF.

The V call is TRBV7-9, the J call TRBJ1-4, with TRBD1 matching 9 bases. Germline V gene data show CDR1 as SEHNR and CDR2 as FQNEAQ (reference sequence). V was clipped by 4 bases and J by 8 bases; unmatched bases: 14. This CDR3 comprises 17 residues. CDR3 DNA sequence: TGTGCCAGCAGCTCCCCAAACAGGGGGCGCGTCAACGAAAAACTGTTTTTT. As protein: CASSSPNRGRVNEKLFF.

The chain couples TRBV5-1 to TRBJ2-1; 7 bases line up with TRBD2. The germline CDR1 and CDR2 sequences are SGHRS and YFSETQ. The CDR3 has 16 amino acids. Losses at the gene ends were 0 bases for V and 6 bases for J; bases not matched to a gene: 9. CDR3 DNA: TGCGCCAGCAGCTTGGTTCCGCGGGAGCGAGGCAATGAGCAGTTCTTC. Translation gives CASSLVPRERGNEQFF.

This chain uses TRBV9 with TRBJ2-2; D gene unclear. Deletions cut 0 bases from V and 4 bases from J, with 16 bases between. The CDR3 spans 17 residues. Per germline, CDR1 SGDLS and CDR2 YYNGEE. CDR3 coding DNA: TGTGCCAGCAGCGTAGCTTCGGGCATCTCGGTCACCGGGGAGCTGTTTTTT. Translation: CASSVASGISVTGELFF.

The chain employs TRBV19 and TRBJ2-7; 7 bases align to TRBD1. Germline CDR1 reads LNHDA; CDR2 reads SQIVND (reference sequence). V dropped 2 bases and J dropped 10; count of bases not matched to a gene: 11. The CDR3 has 14 amino acids. The CDR3 DNA reads TGTGCCAGTAGTATAATCGGACAGGCGTCAAATCAGTACTTC. This gives the protein CASSIIGQASNQYF.

The V call is TRBV2, the J call TRBJ2-7; D may be TRBD1 (5 bases). Per the germline V gene, CDR1 is SNHLY and CDR2 is FYNNEI. CDR3 length equals 15 residues. V was trimmed by 7 bases and J by 2 bases, leaving 18 bases between them. The CDR3: CASKERVDTAYEQYF. Written as DNA, the CDR3 is TGTGCCAGCAAGGAGCGCGTGGACACAGCCTACGAGCAGTACTTC.

The DNA for the CDR3 is TGTGCCAGCAGCCCGGGGTGGGAGGCGGAGGAATGGCAGTTCTTC. Encoded protein: CASSPGWEAEEWQFF. The chain employs TRBV11-3 and TRBJ2-1; possibly TRBD2 for D (6 bases). V dropped 5 bases and J dropped 12 bases, with 23 bases sitting between them. The CDR3 loop spans 15 amino acids. The germline V gene encodes CDR1 SGHNT and CDR2 YENEEA.

V is TRBV5-1 and J is TRBJ2-1; TRBD2 aligns across 13 bases. The CDR3 contains 18 residues. Germline values: CDR1 SGHRS, CDR2 YFSETQ. With V trimmed by 5 bases and J by 1 base, 9 bases remained unmatched. The CDR3 loop is CASSSGTSGIPSYNEQFF. The CDR3 coding sequence is TGCGCCAGCAGTTCCGGGACTAGCGGGATACCTTCCTACAATGAGCAGTTCTTC. Together with reference TRBV5-1 and TRBJ2-1, the CDR3 gives the full variable domain: KAGVTQTPRYLIKTRGQQVTLSCSPISGHRSVSWYQQTPGQGLQFLFEYFSETQRNKGNFPGRFSGRQFSNSRSEMNVSTLELGDSALYLCASSSGTSGIPSYNEQFFGPGTRLTVL.

The V call is TRBV19, the J call TRBJ1-5, with a tentative D call TRBD1 (5 bases). The V gene lost 5 bases and the J gene lost 4 bases, with 12 bases spanning the gap. The CDR3 contains 14 residues. Germline lookup yields CDR1 LNHDA and CDR2 SQIVND (reference sequence). Here the CDR3 DNA reads TGTGCCAGTAGTCACCGGGACGGTAATCAGCCCCAGCATTTT. Encoded protein: CASSHRDGNQPQHF. Complete variable domain (other parts from reference TRBV19 and TRBJ1-5): DGGITQSPKYLFRKEGQNVTLSCEQNLNHDAMYWYRQDPGQGLRLIYYSQIVNDFQKGDIAEGYSVSREKKESFPLTVTSAQKNPTAFYLCASSHRDGNQPQHFGDGTRLSIL.